This entry is about one TCR beta chain. The second PCR ran about 6 to 11 cycles with a sample-barcoded 5' primer and J-beta primers. One entry per CDR3 protein results from TCRdb running MiXCR on the 5' RACE reads. Of around 1.5 million distinct CDR3 sequences listed, approximately 63% are singletons. This specimen belongs to a study of blood T cells in healthy people across ages. The ends were cut back, 0 bases at V and 4 bases at J, with 13 bases in the middle. The CDR3 length is 15 residues. CDR1 is LGHNA, CDR2 YSLEER, per germline. The sequence came from a man between 18 and 29 years old in good health. Specimen: blood. The chain is built from TRBV4-3 and TRBJ2-7; no clear D gene. The CDR3 reads CASSQDRSDGYEQYF. DNA of the CDR3: TGCGCCAGCAGCCAAGATAGATCGGATGGGTACGAGCAGTACTTC.